Only a few counts were recorded for the clone carrying this T cell receptor beta chain. The sample comes from a study of blood T cell repertoires in COVID-19. The overall study: Samples came from the United States, Italy and Spain, spanning acute and convalescent COVID-19. T cells, B-cell-depleted T cells, or PBMCs provided the cDNA or gDNA that served as material.

The germline V gene encodes CDR1 SGHAT and CDR2 FQNNGV. CDR3 size: 15 residues. V shed 5 bases, J shed 3 bases, and the junction held 6 bases outside the gene matches. This table comes from immunoSEQ multiplex PCR, and its TCRdb copy is limited to in-frame clones, with some not included. The sample carries 130,000 to 150,000 clones, approximately 88% recorded once. The clonotype comes from a human donor in a cohort sampled during active COVID-19. Source material: peripheral blood. V is TRBV11-2 and J is TRBJ2-7; 11 nucleotides agree with TRBD2. CDR3 nucleotides: TGTGCCAGCAGCAGACCGGGACTAGCGGTCTACGAGCAGTACTTC. Translating gives CASSRPGLAVYEQYF. Drawing the rest from reference TRBV11-2 and TRBJ2-7, the complete variable domain is EAGVAQSPRYKIIEKRQSVAFWCNPISGHATLYWYQQILGQGPKLLIQFQNNGVVDDSQLPKDRFSAERLKGVDSTLKIQPAKLEDSAVYLCASSRPGLAVYEQYFGPGTRLTVT.